The 13 T cell receptor beta chains reported below all come from one sample, sequenced in a study of cytomegalovirus exposure and HLA in healthy donors. The PCR had 60 Vbeta and 13 Jbeta primers. Data came from immunoSEQ multiplex PCR; TCRdb stores just in-frame clones and leaves some out. The sample yields 110,000 or so clones, 65% to 85% seen once. The sample consisted of PBMCs. These receptors were collected from a woman aged 25 to 45 in good health and CMV-seropositive.

This chain links TRBV7-9 with TRBJ1-3, with D perhaps TRBD1 (6 bases). From germline, CDR1 is SEHNR and CDR2 FQNEAQ (reference sequence). The CDR3 covers 15 residues. Trimming left V 1 base short and J 2 bases short, with 9 bases between. CDR3 residues: CASSLVDRPGNTIYF. CDR3 DNA sequence: TGTGCCAGCAGCTTAGTCGACAGGCCTGGAAACACCATATATTTT.

This clone has just a few counts. The chain has TRBV4-1 and TRBJ2-7; D is perhaps TRBD2 (6 bases). Germline lookup yields CDR1 MGHRA and CDR2 YSYEKL. The V end lost 4 bases, the J end lost 2 bases, and 12 bases lay between the germline ends. This CDR3 is built from 14 residues. CDR3 sequence reads: CASSLSGTTYEQYF. The CDR3 coding sequence is TGCGCCAGCAGCCTTAGCGGTACCACCTACGAGCAGTACTTC.

The chain combines TRBV9 with TRBJ2-2, with TRBD2 identical over 10 bases. CDR1 is SGDLS, CDR2 YYNGEE, per germline. The V segment lost 3 bases and the J segment 4 bases; nucleotides outside the gene matches: 3. The CDR3 has 15 amino acids. CDR3: CASSGLAGSTGELFF. The CDR3 region has the DNA TGTGCCAGCAGCGGACTAGCGGGTTCCACCGGGGAGCTGTTTTTT.

The table lists this clone with a count of one. The chain has TRBV6-1 and TRBJ2-5; 9 bases line up with TRBD2. The CDR3 covers 16 residues. Trimming removed 1 base from V and 3 bases from J; junction bases left unmatched: 6. The germline gives CDR1 MNHNS, CDR2 SASEGT. The CDR3 sequence: CASSEVPAGGKETQYF. The CDR3 DNA sequence: TGTGCCAGCAGTGAAGTGCCAGCGGGGGGTAAAGAGACCCAGTACTTC.

This clone was seen a few times. The chain employs TRBV2 and TRBJ1-4, with 7 positions matching TRBD1. V gave up 5 bases and J gave up 5 bases; unmatched junction bases: 8. CDR1 SNHLY and CDR2 FYNNEI come from the germline V gene. This CDR3 comprises 15 residues. As DNA, the CDR3 is TGTGCCAGCAGTATAACAGGGGCGGTGAATGAAAAACTGTTTTTT. Translating gives CASSITGAVNEKLFF.

The CDR3 nucleotides read TGTGCCTGGGCAGACTTGGGTTACGAGCAGTACTTC. Translation: CAWADLGYEQYF. The chain has TRBV30 and TRBJ2-7; D gene uncertain. In germline, CDR1 is GTSNPN, CDR2 SVGIG (reference sequence). The CDR3 consists of 12 residues. The germline V and J ends were trimmed by 5 bases and 4 bases, with 12 bases remaining between them.

V gene TRBV10-3 combines with J gene TRBJ2-1; 14 bases align to TRBD2. J lost 5 bases, V lost 4 bases, and 13 bases had no gene match. The germline CDR1 and CDR2 sequences are ENHRY and SYGVKD. This CDR3 has 19 residues. The CDR3 nucleotides are TGTGCCATCAGTGTCTCCCTTAGTAGACTAGCGGGAGGGGACAATGAGCAGTTCTTC. This sequence encodes CAISVSLSRLAGGDNEQFF.

The V gene is TRBV21-1, the J gene TRBJ1-1; the table's D call, TRBD1, has no DNA check behind it. TRBV21-1 counts as a pseudogene. The CDR3 extends over 16 amino acids. CDR3 sequence reads: CASSIWTGVEETEAFF. CDR3 coding DNA: TGTGCCAGCAGCATATGGACAGGGGTTGAGGAGACTGAAGCTTTCTTT.

This chain joins TRBV19 and TRBJ1-2, with 7 bases lining up with TRBD1. V trimming: 4 bases; J trimming: 6 bases; junction bases outside the gene matches: 5. Germline V gene sequence: CDR1 LNHDA, CDR2 SQIVND (reference sequence). This CDR3 has 13 amino acids. Written as DNA, the CDR3 is TGTGCCAGTAGTAACAGGGGTGGGAATGGCTACACCTTC. Its translation is CASSNRGGNGYTF.

V is TRBV6-5 and J is TRBJ2-1; D is perhaps TRBD1 (6 bases). Trimming stripped 2 bases from V and 10 bases from J, with 12 bases between. This CDR3 region has 13 residues. The germline CDR1 and CDR2 sequences are MNHEY and SVGAGI. The CDR3 DNA reads as TGTGCCAGCAGTTACCAGGGGCAGGAGGAGCAGTTCTTC. Translated: CASSYQGQEEQFF.

This sequence joins TRBV9 and TRBJ2-3; 12 nucleotides match TRBD2. Germline loops: CDR1 SGDLS, CDR2 YYNGEE. The CDR3 is 16 residues long. Trimming removed 0 bases from V and 2 bases from J; junction bases left unmatched: 1. The CDR3 protein is CASSVGTSGVTDTQYF. DNA for the CDR3: TGTGCCAGCAGCGTAGGGACTAGCGGGGTCACAGATACGCAGTATTTT.

The chain joins TRBV6-1 to TRBJ2-7, with D possibly matching TRBD1 (6 bases). The CDR3 totals 12 residues. The V end lost 10 bases, the J end lost 6 bases, and 16 bases lay between the germline ends. Germline-derived CDR1 and CDR2 are MNHNS and SASEGT. CDR3 bases: TGTGCCACCTGGGACAACCTAGGCGAGCAGTACTTC. Translating it yields CATWDNLGEQYF.

This clone was seen a handful of times. The chain recombines TRBV6-6 with TRBJ2-3; 12 bases align to TRBD1. J gave up 4 bases and V 2 bases, and 1 base lay outside the gene matches. CDR3 length: 15 amino acids. CDR1 is MNHNY and CDR2 is SVGAGI in the germline V gene (reference sequence). This CDR3 is CASSYRDRGPDTQYF. In DNA form, the CDR3 reads TGTGCCAGCAGTTACCGGGACAGGGGGCCAGATACGCAGTATTTT.